These 15 T cell receptor beta chains came from one sample sequenced in a study of T cell responses to AZD1222 COVID-19 vaccine. Sequencing was performed with immunoSEQ multiplex PCR; in TCRdb, only in-frame clones are kept and a portion is missing. The sample lists 140,000 to 150,000 clones, approximately 90% occurring once. Here the sequenced sample was peripheral blood, taken on day 0 of AZD1222 vaccination. The source of these receptors is an adult in good health.

The rearrangement joins TRBV11-1 to TRBJ1-5, with a possible D match to TRBD1 (5 bases). The CDR3 covers 13 residues. With 5 bases removed from V and 6 bases from J, the gap between germline ends came to 11 bases. CDR1 SGHAT and CDR2 FQDESV come from the germline V gene (reference sequence). In DNA, the CDR3 is TGTGCCAGCAGCGCCGACAGAGGTCAGCCCCAGCATTTT. It codes for CASSADRGQPQHF.

The chain has TRBV11-2 and TRBJ1-2; TRBD1 agrees at 7 bases. The CDR3 is made up of 16 amino acids. Germline loops: CDR1 SGHAT, CDR2 FQNNGV. Unmatched junction bases numbered 10, after V lost 4 bases and J lost 2 bases. Written as DNA, the CDR3 is TGTGCCAGCAGCTCCCCTCTACAGGGGCCCAACTATGGCTACACCTTC. Translation: CASSSPLQGPNYGYTF.

The gene calls are TRBV15 and TRBJ1-1; 7 bases align to TRBD1. The junction had 13 bases not matched to a gene; V was cut back by 6 bases and J by 0 bases. Germline CDR1 is LNHNV and CDR2 is YYDKDF (reference sequence). The CDR3 length is 17 residues. CDR3 coding DNA: TGTGCCACCAGGAAGTGGACAGGCACTGAGATGAACACTGAAGCTTTCTTT. Protein product: CATRKWTGTEMNTEAFF.

The rearrangement links TRBV9 to TRBJ1-2, with a possible D match to TRBD1 (6 bases). Germline lookup yields CDR1 SGDLS and CDR2 YYNGEE. The length of the CDR3 is 16 residues. The V end lost 4 bases, the J end lost 3 bases, and 19 bases lay between the germline ends. The CDR3 region has the DNA TGTGCCAGCAGCCCCCACGCGGGGGGCTTGGACTATGGCTACACCTTC. Amino acid sequence: CASSPHAGGLDYGYTF.

This clone was detected a few times. The V gene is TRBV18, the J gene TRBJ2-2, with 7 bases aligning to TRBD2. Germline V CDR1 and CDR2: KGHSH, LQKENI. The V segment lost 2 bases and the J segment 1 base; nucleotides outside the gene matches: 10. This CDR3 contains 18 residues. CDR3 protein: CASSPAAVPGGNTGELFF. In DNA form, the CDR3 reads TGTGCCAGCTCACCAGCCGCGGTGCCGGGAGGGAACACCGGGGAGCTGTTTTTT. The entire variable domain, with the rest obtained from reference TRBV18 and TRBJ2-2, is as follows: NAGVMQNPRHLVRRRGQEARLRCSPMKGHSHVYWYRQLPEEGLKFMVYLQKENIIDESGMPKERFSAEFPKEGPSILRIQQVVRGDSAAYFCASSPAAVPGGNTGELFFGEGSRLTVL.

Comment on this clone: At one end the junction does not follow the germline gene, possibly because of a read error. V gene TRBV9 combines with J gene TRBJ1-2; possibly TRBD1 for D (5 bases). Germline assignment: CDR1 SGDLS and CDR2 YYNGEE. The CDR3 spans 16 residues. The CDR3 bases are TGTGCCAGCAGCGTCCCTTCCGTGTCAGGGATCTATGGCTTCACCTTC. Translating it yields CASSVPSVSGIYGFTF.

The J gene is TRBJ2-2, the V gene TRBV18; tentatively, D is TRBD2 (6 bases). There are 15 residues in the CDR3. Trimming removed 6 bases at V and 4 bases at J, with 15 bases between. Germline lookup yields CDR1 KGHSH and CDR2 LQKENI. The CDR3 coding sequence is TGTGCCAGCTCGTCCGGGACTGGCGGCACCGGGGAGCTGTTTTTT. Protein: CASSSGTGGTGELFF.

The rearrangement uses TRBV28 and TRBJ1-1; D gene uncertain. The germline CDR1 and CDR2 sequences are MDHEN and SYDVKM. The V gene lost 5 bases and the J gene lost 1 base, with 20 bases spanning the gap. The CDR3 extends over 17 amino acids. CDR3 bases: TGTGCCAGCAGTCCTAGGGCCCGGCGGGGATCGAACACTGAAGCTTTCTTT. Translation gives CASSPRARRGSNTEAFF.

The chain uses TRBV4-2 and TRBJ1-6; TRBD1 aligns across 8 bases. Germline V gene sequence: CDR1 LGHNA, CDR2 YNFKEQ. V lost 4 bases, J lost 6 bases, and 8 bases stayed unmatched. This CDR3 has 16 amino acids. The CDR3 region has the DNA TGTGCCAGCAGCCCCCCACTCGGACAGGGTAATTCACCCCTCCACTTT. It specifies CASSPPLGQGNSPLHF.

This clone has just one count. The V call is TRBV5-1, the J call TRBJ1-1; tentative D call: TRBD1 (5 bases). This CDR3 has 15 amino acids. The germline gives CDR1 SGHRS, CDR2 YFSETQ. Trimming shortened V by 2 bases and J by 4 bases, and 15 bases separated the two germline ends. CDR3 loop: CASSLGWGPSTEAFF. The CDR3, as DNA: TGCGCCAGCAGCTTAGGTTGGGGACCGAGCACTGAAGCTTTCTTT.

The chain combines TRBV5-1 with TRBJ1-2; D is ambiguous. Per germline, CDR1 SGHRS and CDR2 YFSETQ. V lost 4 bases and J lost 4, with 14 bases in between. This CDR3 comprises 14 residues. The CDR3 region has the DNA TGCGCCAGCAGCGTCGGAGGGCCCACCTATGGCTACACCTTC. Residues: CASSVGGPTYGYTF.

V and J are TRBV19 and TRBJ1-4; D perhaps matches TRBD1 (5 bases). This CDR3 has 14 residues. The V gene lost 1 base and the J gene lost 7 bases, with 10 bases spanning the gap. Germline V gives CDR1 LNHDA, CDR2 SQIVND (reference sequence). In nucleotides, the CDR3 is TGTGCCAGTAGTATAGCAGGGAGTGGTGAAAAACTGTTTTTT. The encoded protein is CASSIAGSGEKLFF.

The chain carries TRBV5-1 and TRBJ2-7, with TRBD2 identical over 8 bases. CDR1 SGHRS and CDR2 YFSETQ come from the germline V gene. The CDR3 loop spans 14 amino acids. Trimming at V came to 4 bases and at J to 3 bases, leaving 6 bases not matched to a gene. The CDR3 protein is CASSQAGAYYEQYF. The DNA of the CDR3 is TGCGCCAGCAGCCAAGCGGGGGCCTACTACGAGCAGTACTTC.

J is TRBJ2-1 and V is TRBV2; no definite D call. The CDR3 is 12 amino acids. V gave up 3 bases and J gave up 6 bases, with 6 bases separating them. Germline CDR1 and CDR2: SNHLY and FYNNEI. This CDR3 is CASSDYGNEQFF. The CDR3 DNA reads TGTGCCAGCAGTGACTACGGCAATGAGCAGTTCTTC.

This chain connects TRBV6-5 to TRBJ1-4; no clear D. The CDR3 contains 14 residues. Looked up from germline, CDR1 is MNHEY and CDR2 is SVGAGI. V was shortened by 0 bases and J by 6 bases, with 8 bases between the two germline ends. The CDR3 DNA follows: TGTGCCAGCAGTTACTCTGGGATTTATGAAAAACTGTTTTTT. Amino acids: CASSYSGIYEKLFF.